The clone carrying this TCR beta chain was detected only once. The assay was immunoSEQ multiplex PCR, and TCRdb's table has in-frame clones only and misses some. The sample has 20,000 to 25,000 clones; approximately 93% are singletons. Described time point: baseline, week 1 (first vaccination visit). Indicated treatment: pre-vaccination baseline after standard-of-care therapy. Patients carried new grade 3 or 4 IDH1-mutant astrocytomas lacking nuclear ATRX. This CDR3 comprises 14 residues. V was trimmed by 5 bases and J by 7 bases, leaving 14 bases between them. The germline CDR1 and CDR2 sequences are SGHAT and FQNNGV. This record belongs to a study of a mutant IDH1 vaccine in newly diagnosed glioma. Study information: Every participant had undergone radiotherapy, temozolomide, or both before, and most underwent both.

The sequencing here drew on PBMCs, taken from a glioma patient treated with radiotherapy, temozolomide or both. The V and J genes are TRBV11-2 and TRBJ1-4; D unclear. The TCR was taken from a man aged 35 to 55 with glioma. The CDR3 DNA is TGTGCCAGCAGCCGACGGGGTGTGAGTGAAAAACTGTTTTTT. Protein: CASSRRGVSEKLFF.